The 23 T cell receptor beta chains in this list originate from one sample, sequenced in a study of blood T cells in healthy people across ages. A second PCR of 7 to 11 cycles used a sample-barcoded 5' primer and a J-beta primer mix. TCRdb re-called the 5' RACE reads through MiXCR, storing one row per CDR3 protein. The data show roughly 2 million distinct CDR3 sequences, roughly 50% seen once. The specimen sequenced was blood. Receptor source: a woman aged 40 to 50 in good health.

The chain couples TRBV29-1 to TRBJ2-5; 9 bases match TRBD2. CDR3 length equals 15 residues. Germline-derived CDR1 and CDR2 are SQVTM and ANQGSEA. Trimming took 4 bases from V and 1 from J; bases not matched to a gene: 7. The CDR3 here is CSVAMSGGIQETQYF. The CDR3 nucleotides read TGCAGCGTTGCGATGAGCGGGGGGATCCAAGAGACCCAGTACTTC.

This clonotype occurred once. V and J are TRBV9 and TRBJ2-5; D possibly uses TRBD1 or TRBD2 (5 bases each). The assigned J gene may be wrong: the sequence end matches TRBJ2-7 better. Germline assignment: CDR1 SGDLS and CDR2 YYNGEE. This CDR3 is 12 amino acids long. CDR3 sequence: CASSVAGREQYF. The CDR3 nucleotides are TGTGCCAGCAGCGTAGCGGGACGCGAGCAGTACTTC.

J is TRBJ2-1 and V is TRBV4-2; tentative D call: TRBD1 (6 bases). The CDR3 is 14 residues long. Germline values: CDR1 LGHNA, CDR2 YNFKEQ. V was trimmed by 2 bases and J by 8 bases, leaving 13 bases between them. This CDR3 is CASSQTGPDHEQFF. CDR3 nucleotide sequence: TGTGCCAGCAGCCAAACAGGGCCCGACCATGAGCAGTTCTTC.

The genes are TRBV15 and TRBJ2-4; D possibly corresponds to TRBD2 (5 bases). V shed 0 bases and J shed 13 bases, with 16 bases lying between them. CDR3 size: 14 residues. Germline-derived CDR1 and CDR2 are LNHNV and YYDKDF (reference sequence). The CDR3 region is CATSRDRLAEEQYF. The CDR3 region has the DNA TGTGCCACCAGCAGAGATAGGCTAGCAGAGGAGCAGTACTTC.

This chain joins TRBV6-2 or TRBV6-3 and TRBJ2-4; D unclear. Trimming pared 6 bases from V and 3 bases from J, leaving 12 bases between. The germline V gene has CDR1 MNHEY and CDR2 SVGEGT. CDR3 size: 14 residues. CDR3 protein: CASSNDGVKNIQYF. Written as DNA, the CDR3 is TGTGCCAGCAGCAACGATGGGGTCAAAAACATTCAGTACTTC.

This clonotype was counted only a few times. The CDR3 bases are TGCAGTGCTCCACAGGGGCCCCGCCAAGAGACCCAGTACTTC. Protein sequence: CSAPQGPRQETQYF. The chain joins TRBV20-1 to TRBJ2-5, with 7 positions matching TRBD1. V shed 5 bases, J shed 1 base, and the junction held 7 bases outside the gene matches. The CDR3 totals 14 residues. From germline, CDR1 is DFQATT and CDR2 SNEGSKA (reference sequence).

This clonotype was detected a few times. The chain is built from TRBV10-3 and TRBJ2-1; 8 bases map to TRBD2. The CDR3 is 13 amino acids. Germline V CDR1 and CDR2: ENHRY, SYGVKD. The V segment lost 10 bases and the J segment 8 bases; nucleotides outside the gene matches: 10. CDR3 sequence: CATRLAPSDEQFF. The DNA for the CDR3 is TGTGCCACCAGACTAGCGCCCTCTGATGAGCAGTTCTTC.

V and J are TRBV2 and TRBJ2-3; no definite D call. The CDR3 has 11 residues. The germline CDR1 and CDR2 sequences are SNHLY and FYNNEI. V gave up 8 bases and J gave up 4 bases, with 7 bases separating them. CDR3 DNA: TGTGCCAGCCAGAGCTCAGATACGCAGTATTTT. It specifies CASQSSDTQYF.

This clonotype has more than one count but fewer than ten. The gene calls are TRBV4-3 and TRBJ2-4, with D unclear. Deletions cut 4 bases from V and 3 bases from J, with 13 bases between. The length of the CDR3 is 15 residues. Germline CDR1 and CDR2: LGHNA and YSLEER. This chain's CDR3 is CASSPTQRIKNIQYF. The DNA for the CDR3 is TGCGCCAGCAGCCCAACACAGCGAATCAAAAACATTCAGTACTTC.

This clonotype was seen only a few times. This chain links TRBV4-2 with TRBJ2-1; 13 bases agree with TRBD2. Germline CDR1 and CDR2: LGHNA and YNFKEQ. The ends lost 5 bases at V and 7 bases at J; junction bases unmatched: 5. The CDR3 has 15 residues. CDR3 protein: CASSTRTSGGNEQFF. The CDR3 nucleotides read TGTGCCAGCAGCACACGGACTAGCGGGGGTAATGAGCAGTTCTTC.

This clonotype came up a few times. The chain employs TRBV6-5 and TRBJ2-5; 7 bases are shared with TRBD1. The CDR3 loop spans 13 amino acids. From germline, CDR1 is MNHEY and CDR2 SVGAGI. The ends lost 6 bases at V and 5 bases at J; junction bases unmatched: 6. The CDR3 loop reads CASRQTGAETQYF. The CDR3 nucleotides read TGTGCCAGCAGGCAAACAGGGGCTGAGACCCAGTACTTC.

This chain connects TRBV27 to TRBJ2-5; 10 nucleotides match TRBD2. Germline values: CDR1 MNHEY, CDR2 SMNVEV (reference sequence). J was trimmed by 7 bases and V by 5 bases; bases with no gene match: 10. This CDR3 contains 15 residues. The DNA for the CDR3 is TGTGCCAGCAGTGGTGTTAGCGGGGGGCACGGGACCCAGTACTTC. Its protein product is CASSGVSGGHGTQYF.

This clonotype has a handful of counts. The chain recombines TRBV4-3 with TRBJ2-4; D may be TRBD1 or TRBD2 (5 bases each). The end of the DNA is better explained by TRBJ2-7, so the J call may be wrong. From germline, CDR1 is LGHNA and CDR2 YSLEER. The CDR3 spans 15 residues. As DNA, the CDR3 is TGCGCCAGCAGCCAAGAGGCCAGGGACGTCTACGAGCAGTACTTC. This codes for CASSQEARDVYEQYF.

The chain recombines TRBV6-5 with TRBJ2-3, with D hard to call. Deletions cut 3 bases from V and 12 bases from J, with 13 bases between. This CDR3 contains 12 residues. The germline V gene encodes CDR1 MNHEY and CDR2 SVGAGI. The CDR3 DNA reads as TGTGCCAGCAGTTATGGGCACTCGCACCAGTATTTT. Translation: CASSYGHSHQYF.

This clonotype has more than one count but fewer than ten. This chain uses TRBV20-1 with TRBJ1-2, with TRBD1 identical over 9 bases. After removal of 3 bases from V and 4 bases from J, the junction contained 9 bases not matched to a gene. The CDR3 extends over 15 amino acids. The germline CDR1 and CDR2 sequences are DFQATT and SNEGSKA (reference sequence). This chain's CDR3 is CSASRTGVGGYGYTF. The CDR3 DNA reads as TGCAGTGCTAGCCGGACAGGGGTTGGTGGCTATGGCTACACCTTC.

This clonotype was counted between two and nine times. In DNA form, the CDR3 reads TGTGCCAGCAGCGAGGCGGGCAGTGCTGAAGAGACCCAGTACTTC. It codes for CASSEAGSAEETQYF. The chain couples TRBV7-9 to TRBJ2-5; possibly TRBD2 for D (5 bases). The germline V gene encodes CDR1 SEHNR and CDR2 FQNEAQ (reference sequence). V gave up 5 bases and J gave up 3 bases, with 16 bases separating them. The CDR3 extends over 15 amino acids.

The rearrangement links TRBV7-2 to TRBJ2-3; TRBD2 matches at 10 bases. This CDR3 has 18 amino acids. Trimming cost V 7 bases and J 2 bases; bases outside gene matches: 15. Germline values: CDR1 SGHTA, CDR2 FQGNSA. The CDR3 region is CASNPKGLAGAFTDTQYF. In DNA, the CDR3 is TGTGCCAGCAATCCCAAAGGGCTAGCGGGGGCCTTCACAGATACGCAGTATTTT.

This chain connects TRBV5-1 to TRBJ1-2; D uncertain. Germline CDR1 reads SGHRS; CDR2 reads YFSETQ. The CDR3 consists of 14 residues. The V end was cut by 0 bases, the J end by 5 bases, with 11 bases between. CDR3 coding DNA: TGCGCCAGCAGCTTGGTCGCAGGCCGATATGGCTACACCTTC. Its protein is CASSLVAGRYGYTF.

The chain uses TRBV10-3 and TRBJ2-4; weak D call: TRBD2 (5 bases). CDR3 length: 14 residues. Germline CDR1 and CDR2: ENHRY and SYGVKD. Trimming left V 2 bases short and J 6 bases short, with 11 bases between. The CDR3 sequence: CAISEPGLGNIQYF. As DNA, the CDR3 is TGTGCCATCAGTGAGCCCGGACTGGGAAACATTCAGTACTTC.

The rearrangement joins TRBV20-1 to TRBJ2-7; weak D call: TRBD2 (5 bases). V was clipped by 5 bases and J by 7 bases, with 12 bases between them. Looked up from germline, CDR1 is DFQATT and CDR2 is SNEGSKA (reference sequence). The CDR3 totals 11 residues. The CDR3 loop is CSADRRGEQYF. CDR3 nucleotide sequence: TGCAGTGCTGACCGGAGAGGGGAGCAGTACTTC.

This clonotype was counted between two and nine times. This chain connects TRBV9 to TRBJ2-5, with TRBD2 matching 11 bases. The length of the CDR3 is 16 residues. The germline V gene encodes CDR1 SGDLS and CDR2 YYNGEE. The J segment lost 2 bases and the V segment lost 0 bases, leaving 3 bases of the junction unmatched. CDR3 residues: CASSVATSGGQETQYF. In nucleotides, the CDR3 is TGTGCCAGCAGCGTAGCTACTAGCGGGGGACAAGAGACCCAGTACTTC.

Turning to this clonotype: One end of the junction does not line up with germline, which may come from a read error. This chain uses TRBV6-5 with TRBJ2-4, with 7 bases fitting TRBD2. The J call may be wrong; the DNA end is better matched by TRBJ2-7. Germline CDR1 MNHEY, CDR2 SVGAGI. This CDR3 comprises 15 residues. This chain's CDR3 is CASGYSARGDYEQYF. As DNA, the CDR3 is TGTGCCAGCGGTTACTCCGCCCGGGGGGACTACGAGCAGTACTTC.

V usage is TRBV4-1 and J usage is TRBJ2-1; D remains unclear. The V end was cut by 2 bases, the J end by 1 base, with 15 bases between. The CDR3 loop spans 17 amino acids. Per germline, CDR1 MGHRA and CDR2 YSYEKL. The CDR3, as DNA: TGCGCCAGCAGCCAAACCTACGGACGGAGTTCCTACAATGAGCAGTTCTTC. This gives the protein CASSQTYGRSSYNEQFF.